The rows below give T cell receptor beta chains drawn from one sample of a study of control samples from healthy donors and cancer patients. Produced via immunoSEQ multiplex PCR; TCRdb's table is partial and in-frame only. The top ten clones hold 5.5% of a sample with tens of thousands of clones, roughly 91% of them seen once. The specimen sequenced was blood. These receptors were obtained from a man in his fifties in good health. The CDR3 runs from the conserved cysteine through the conserved F or W. D genes are given only for firm matches. The size field is filled for only some rows; it gives once, few, many or a size class.

>TRBD2|TRBJ2-2|TRBV24-1|-
CATRNSGGRNTGELFF
TGTGCCACCAGGAACAGCGGGGGGCGGAACACCGGGGAGCTGTTTTTT
>-|TRBJ1-5|TRBV5-6|-
CASSLTCRTALIQPQHF
TGTGCCAGCAGCTTAACTTGTCGGACAGCCCTAATTCAGCCCCAGCATTTT
>-|TRBJ1-5|TRBV5-1|-
CASSPGGGNQPQHF
TGCGCCAGCAGCCCTGGAGGGGGTAATCAGCCCCAGCATTTT
>TRBD1|TRBJ1-2|TRBV11-3|-
CASSSGQYYGYTF
TGTGCCAGCAGCTCGGGACAGTACTATGGCTACACCTTC
>TRBD2|TRBJ2-2|TRBV5-1|-
CASSLRSKAGGTGELFF
TGCGCCAGCAGCTTGAGATCCAAAGCGGGGGGGACCGGGGAGCTGTTTTTT
>TRBD1|TRBJ1-6|TRBV6-5|-
CASSSDRGGSPLHF
TGTGCCAGCTCCTCGGACAGGGGTGGTTCACCCCTCCACTTT
>TRBD1|TRBJ1-6|TRBV5-1|-
CASSTPGQGNSPLHF
TGCGCCAGCAGCACACCGGGACAGGGGAATTCACCCCTCCACTTT
>-|TRBJ2-3|TRBV20-1|-
CSASGRGPRGDTQYF
TGCAGTGCTAGTGGCCGGGGCCCTCGGGGAGATACGCAGTATTTT
>-|TRBJ2-2|TRBV7-9|-
CASSLLQGVGELFF
TGTGCCAGCAGCTTATTACAGGGTGTCGGGGAGCTGTTTTTT
>-|TRBJ2-5|TRBV9|-
CASSVGPAEETQYF
TGTGCCAGCAGCGTAGGTCCGGCTGAGGAGACCCAGTACTTC
>-|TRBJ1-3|TRBV19|-
CASTQDLGNTIYF
TGTGCCAGTACTCAGGATCTTGGAAACACCATATATTTT
>-|TRBJ2-7|TRBV10-3|once
CAISDATGLIYEQYF
TGTGCCATCAGTGACGCGACAGGTTTGATTTACGAGCAGTACTTC
>TRBD1|TRBJ2-4|TRBV5-1|-
CASSSKQGAKNIQYF
TGCGCCAGCAGCTCAAAACAGGGGGCCAAAAACATTCAGTACTTC
>-|TRBJ2-1|TRBV5-1|-
CASSSLYSEQFF
TGCGCCAGCAGCTCCTTGTACAGTGAGCAGTTCTTC
>-|TRBJ2-2|TRBV5-1|-
CASSGGTTNTGELFF
TGCGCCAGCAGCGGCGGGACAACCAACACCGGGGAGCTGTTTTTT